The 27 T cell receptor beta chains below were found in one sample sequenced in a study of shared clonotypes between healthy human individuals. Only in-frame clones appear in the TCRdb table, and some are missing; sequencing was by immunoSEQ multiplex PCR. The profile shows some 900,000 clones, roughly 72% of them singletons. Sequenced material: memory CD4+ T cells sorted from blood. Subset in this sample: CD45RA-negative fraction. The origin of the receptors is a man between 18 and 35 years old in good health.

V gene TRBV7-2 combines with J gene TRBJ1-3; TRBD1 matches 9 bases. The V segment lost 1 base and the J segment 5 bases; nucleotides outside the gene matches: 6. CDR1 and CDR2 from the germline V gene are SGHTA and FQGNSA. The CDR3 totals 16 residues. The CDR3 loop is CASSLGSGQGRNTIYF. As DNA, the CDR3 is TGTGCCAGCAGCTTAGGATCGGGACAGGGTAGAAACACCATATATTTT.

The chain couples TRBV2 to TRBJ2-2; 12 bases are a match to TRBD1. The CDR3 loop spans 15 amino acids. V lost 7 bases to trimming and J lost 7 bases; unmatched junction nucleotides: 7. The germline V gene has CDR1 SNHLY and CDR2 FYNNEI. The CDR3 sequence: CASKPGQGAIGELFF. The CDR3 DNA follows: TGTGCCAGCAAACCGGGACAGGGGGCGATCGGGGAGCTGTTTTTT.

The rearrangement links TRBV7-9 to TRBJ2-7; D remains unclear. CDR3 size: 14 residues. V was trimmed by 0 bases and J by 1 base, leaving 7 bases between them. The germline gives CDR1 SEHNR, CDR2 FQNEAQ (reference sequence). The CDR3 is CASSLASVSYEQYF. The CDR3 nucleotides are TGTGCCAGCAGCTTAGCATCGGTATCCTACGAGCAGTACTTC.

The count of this clone is one. The chain recombines TRBV11-2 with TRBJ2-7, with D unclear. The CDR3 length is 17 residues. Trimming took 5 bases from V and 1 from J, leaving 21 bases between them. Per the germline V gene, CDR1 is SGHAT and CDR2 is FQNNGV. The CDR3 region is CASSPRGAGSSSYEQYF. CDR3 sequence (DNA): TGTGCCAGCAGCCCAAGAGGTGCTGGCTCATCGTCCTACGAGCAGTACTTC.

Concerning this clone: Different DNA sequences within this sample yield the same CDR3. The J gene is TRBJ1-1, the V gene TRBV9; D call uncertain. Germline CDR1 reads SGDLS; CDR2 reads YYNGEE. This CDR3 region has 14 residues. Deletions cut 0 bases from V and 4 bases from J, with 10 bases between. This chain's CDR3 is CASSVDRVATEAFF. The CDR3 DNA reads TGTGCCAGCAGCGTAGATCGTGTGGCCACTGAAGCTTTCTTT.

The chain employs TRBV29-1 and TRBJ2-5; 7 positions match TRBD2. Germline V gives CDR1 SQVTM, CDR2 ANQGSEA. J lost 6 bases, V lost 3 bases, and 13 bases had no gene match. This CDR3 contains 15 residues. Here the CDR3 DNA reads TGCAGCGTTGAGGCAGGGACTACCCCTGGTCAGACCCAGTACTTC. Translation: CSVEAGTTPGQTQYF.

This clone showed up just a few times. The chain employs TRBV30 and TRBJ1-1; 9 positions agree with TRBD1. Germline values: CDR1 GTSNPN, CDR2 SVGIG (reference sequence). After removal of 5 bases from V and 0 bases from J, the junction contained 4 bases not matched to a gene. The CDR3 is made up of 14 amino acids. CDR3 loop: CAWWDRVVNTEAFF. In DNA, the CDR3 is TGTGCCTGGTGGGACAGGGTCGTGAACACTGAAGCTTTCTTT.

The CDR3 region has the DNA TGTGCCAGCAGCTTGGGTCCGCAGGAAGAGACCCAGTACTTC. As protein: CASSLGPQEETQYF. The V call is TRBV7-3, the J call TRBJ2-5; D gene ambiguous. V was trimmed by 3 bases and J by 3 bases, leaving 11 bases between them. Germline V gene sequence: CDR1 SGHTA, CDR2 FQGTGA. CDR3 length equals 14 residues.

This clone was observed once. The rearrangement links TRBV9 to TRBJ2-3, with D possibly being TRBD2 (6 bases). The CDR3 is 15 residues long. The germline gives CDR1 SGDLS, CDR2 YYNGEE. Trimming stripped 0 bases from V and 4 bases from J, with 12 bases between. The CDR3 sequence: CASSVDGGNADTQYF. The DNA for the CDR3 is TGTGCCAGCAGCGTAGATGGCGGGAACGCAGATACGCAGTATTTT.

This clone has just one count. The chain links TRBV19 to TRBJ1-1; possibly TRBD1 for D (6 bases). The V end was cut by 5 bases, the J end by 11 bases, with 18 bases between. CDR1 and CDR2 from the germline V gene are LNHDA and SQIVND (reference sequence). This CDR3 is built from 13 residues. In nucleotides, the CDR3 is TGTGCCAGTAGTCCTGGGTTGACAGGAAGGGCTTTCTTT. The encoded protein is CASSPGLTGRAFF.

The rearrangement uses TRBV7-2 and TRBJ2-7; D unclear. The V and J ends lost 3 bases and 6 bases respectively, with 18 bases between them. CDR3 length: 15 amino acids. From germline, CDR1 is SGHTA and CDR2 FQGNSA. The CDR3 sequence: CASSFLGSIGSEQYF. CDR3 in DNA: TGTGCCAGCAGCTTTCTAGGGTCGATAGGCTCCGAGCAGTACTTC.

The chain couples TRBV15 to TRBJ1-4, with D uncertain. Trimming took 3 bases from V and 8 from J, leaving 7 bases between them. Germline V gene sequence: CDR1 LNHNV, CDR2 YYDKDF (reference sequence). This CDR3 contains 12 residues. The CDR3 bases are TGTGCCACCAGCAGGCGGAACGAAAAACTGTTTTTT. It codes for CATSRRNEKLFF.

This clone was recorded a few times. V and J are TRBV4-2 and TRBJ1-3; TRBD1 agrees at 12 bases. CDR1 and CDR2 from the germline V gene are LGHNA and YNFKEQ. This CDR3 region has 17 residues. The V and J ends lost 1 base and 5 bases, in that order; junction bases with no gene match: 6. The CDR3 sequence is CASSQVSGQGARNTIYF. CDR3 coding DNA: TGTGCCAGCAGCCAAGTATCGGGACAGGGGGCGCGAAACACCATATATTTT.

The chain couples TRBV11-2 to TRBJ2-1; TRBD1 agrees at 12 bases. CDR1 is SGHAT and CDR2 is FQNNGV in the germline V gene. This CDR3 has 15 residues. The V segment lost 6 bases and the J segment 9 bases; nucleotides outside the gene matches: 9. The CDR3 loop is CASRAGQGAILEQFF. In nucleotides, the CDR3 is TGTGCCAGCAGGGCGGGACAGGGGGCTATTCTTGAGCAGTTCTTC. The complete variable domain, with remaining parts taken from reference TRBV11-2 and TRBJ2-1, reads EAGVAQSPRYKIIEKRQSVAFWCNPISGHATLYWYQQILGQGPKLLIQFQNNGVVDDSQLPKDRFSAERLKGVDSTLKIQPAKLEDSAVYLCASRAGQGAILEQFFGPGTRLTVL.

The gene calls are TRBV4-2 and TRBJ2-7; D assignment may be TRBD1 or TRBD2 (5 bases each). CDR1 and CDR2 (germline): LGHNA, YNFKEQ. Between the trimmed V and J ends, which lost 3 bases and 9 bases, there was a span of 12 bases. This CDR3 comprises 12 residues. The CDR3 protein is CASSHEGQGQYF. As DNA, the CDR3 is TGTGCCAGCAGCCACGAGGGCCAGGGGCAGTACTTC.

The chain combines TRBV2 with TRBJ1-2; TRBD1 aligns across 7 bases. CDR1 is SNHLY and CDR2 is FYNNEI in the germline V gene. CDR3 length: 13 residues. V dropped 4 bases and J dropped 5; count of bases not matched to a gene: 4. DNA for the CDR3: TGTGCCAGCAGTGGACAGGGCTTTTATGGCTACACCTTC. Translation gives CASSGQGFYGYTF.

This sequence joins TRBV30 and TRBJ2-1, with 8 bases aligning to TRBD2. The CDR3 length is 15 residues. Germline V gene sequence: CDR1 GTSNPN, CDR2 SVGIG (reference sequence). Losses at the gene ends were 0 bases for V and 6 bases for J; bases not matched to a gene: 7. CDR3 protein: CAWSVGSGAFNEQFF. CDR3 DNA: TGTGCCTGGAGTGTAGGTAGCGGGGCCTTCAATGAGCAGTTCTTC.

This rearrangement joins TRBV29-1 to TRBJ2-3; no definite D call. This CDR3 is 12 amino acids long. Looked up from germline, CDR1 is SQVTM and CDR2 is ANQGSEA. V lost 7 bases to trimming and J lost 1 base, with 9 bases between them. CDR3 nucleotide sequence: TGCAGCGGGGCCTCTGGCACAGATACGCAGTATTTT. Translated, it gives CSGASGTDTQYF.

This chain connects TRBV5-1 to TRBJ1-2; D uncertain. Between the trimmed V and J ends, which lost 4 bases and 5 bases, there was a span of 12 bases. CDR1 and CDR2 from the germline V gene are SGHRS and YFSETQ. The CDR3 totals 13 residues. The DNA for the CDR3 is TGCGCCAGCAGCCTCAAGGACCTTTATGGCTACACCTTC. This translates into CASSLKDLYGYTF.

This chain joins TRBV7-9 and TRBJ2-3; 10 positions agree with TRBD2. CDR3 length: 17 amino acids. CDR1 and CDR2 from the germline V gene are SEHNR and FQNEAQ (reference sequence). Trimming took 5 bases from V and 7 from J; bases not matched to a gene: 15. The CDR3 nucleotides are TGTGCCAGCAGCGTCCTAGGGAAGCGGGGGGGCGGAAATACGCAGTATTTT. It encodes CASSVLGKRGGGNTQYF. The variable domain in full, with the rest retrieved from reference TRBV7-9 and TRBJ2-3, is DTGVSQNPRHKITKRGQNVTFRCDPISEHNRLYWYRQTLGQGPEFLTYFQNEAQLEKSRLLSDRFSAERPKGSFSTLEIQRTEQGDSAMYLCASSVLGKRGGGNTQYFGPGTRLTVL.

This chain links TRBV7-3 with TRBJ2-6; D is possibly TRBD1 (5 bases). The CDR3 has 17 amino acids. Germline CDR1 reads SGHTA; CDR2 reads FQGTGA. The ends were cut back, 5 bases at V and 2 bases at J, with 16 bases in the middle. CDR3 sequence reads: CASSPQAGLPGANVLTF. The CDR3 bases are TGTGCCAGCAGCCCCCAAGCAGGGCTGCCTGGGGCCAACGTCCTGACTTTC.

The V and J genes are TRBV28 and TRBJ1-6; no reliable D call. From germline, CDR1 is MDHEN and CDR2 SYDVKM. Between the trimmed V and J ends, which lost 7 bases and 4 bases, there was a span of 14 bases. The CDR3 contains 15 residues. CDR3 DNA: TGTGCCAGCAAGACCACAACCCCATATAATTCACCCCTCCACTTT. Its protein product is CASKTTTPYNSPLHF.

This chain links TRBV2 with TRBJ2-1; D not resolved. Trimming shortened V by 10 bases and J by 8 bases, and 21 bases separated the two germline ends. The CDR3 runs to 14 residues. CDR1 and CDR2 from the germline V gene are SNHLY and FYNNEI. CDR3 bases: TGTGCCACTCAAGGGCGTGAATTACCCGATGAGCAGTTCTTC. Translated: CATQGRELPDEQFF.

This chain's CDR3 is CASRLGMNTGELFF. The CDR3 region has the DNA TGTGCCAGCCGCCTGGGAATGAACACCGGGGAGCTGTTTTTT. The chain carries TRBV14 and TRBJ2-2, with D unresolved. CDR1 is SGHDN and CDR2 is FVKESK in the germline V gene. The CDR3 covers 14 residues. The V gene lost 8 bases and the J gene lost 1 base, with 11 bases spanning the gap.

This chain joins TRBV6-1 and TRBJ1-2; D not certain. V lost 5 bases and J lost 4, with 11 bases in between. This CDR3 has 13 residues. Per germline, CDR1 MNHNS and CDR2 SASEGT. The CDR3 sequence: CASSFPQAYGYTF. The DNA of the CDR3 is TGTGCCAGCAGTTTTCCACAAGCCTATGGCTACACCTTC.

This clone showed up just a few times. This chain connects TRBV18 to TRBJ2-3; the D gene is possibly TRBD2 (5 bases). V lost 3 bases and J 4 bases, leaving 17 bases between the germline ends. The CDR3 consists of 16 residues. CDR1 is KGHSH, CDR2 LQKENI, per germline. Written as DNA, the CDR3 is TGTGCCAGCTCACCGCCCCTCCCGGGATTACCAGATACGCAGTATTTT. This translates into CASSPPLPGLPDTQYF.

The genes are TRBV27 and TRBJ2-7, with a possible D match to TRBD1 (6 bases). Trimming cost V 8 bases and J 6 bases, with 17 bases left between them. Germline assignment: CDR1 MNHEY and CDR2 SMNVEV (reference sequence). This CDR3 spans 13 amino acids. CDR3 DNA sequence: TGTGCCAGCCGGGGACAACCCGGGACCGAGCAGTACTTC. It translates to CASRGQPGTEQYF.